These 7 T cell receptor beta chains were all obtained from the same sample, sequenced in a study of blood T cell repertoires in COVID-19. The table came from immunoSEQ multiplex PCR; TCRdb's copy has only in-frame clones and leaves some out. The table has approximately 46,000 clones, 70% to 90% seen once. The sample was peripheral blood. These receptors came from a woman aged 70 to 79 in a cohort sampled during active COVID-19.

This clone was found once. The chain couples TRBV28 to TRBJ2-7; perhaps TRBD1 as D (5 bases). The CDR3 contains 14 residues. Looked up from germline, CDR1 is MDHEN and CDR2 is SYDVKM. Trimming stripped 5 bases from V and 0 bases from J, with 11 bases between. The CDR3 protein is CASSPQGASYEQYF. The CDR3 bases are TGTGCCAGCAGTCCTCAGGGTGCCTCCTACGAGCAGTACTTC.

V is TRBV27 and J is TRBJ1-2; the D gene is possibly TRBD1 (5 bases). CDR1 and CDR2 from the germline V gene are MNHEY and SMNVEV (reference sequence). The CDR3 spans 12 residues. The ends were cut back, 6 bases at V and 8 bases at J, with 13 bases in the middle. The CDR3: CASSPGGIGYTF. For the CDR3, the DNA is TGTGCCAGCAGCCCGGGGGGGATCGGCTACACCTTC.

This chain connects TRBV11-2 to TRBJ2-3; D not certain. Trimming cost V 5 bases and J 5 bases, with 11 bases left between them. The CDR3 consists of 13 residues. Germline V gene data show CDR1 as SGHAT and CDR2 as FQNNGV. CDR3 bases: TGTGCCAGCAGCCCACGGTCTAGAGATACGCAGTATTTT. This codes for CASSPRSRDTQYF.

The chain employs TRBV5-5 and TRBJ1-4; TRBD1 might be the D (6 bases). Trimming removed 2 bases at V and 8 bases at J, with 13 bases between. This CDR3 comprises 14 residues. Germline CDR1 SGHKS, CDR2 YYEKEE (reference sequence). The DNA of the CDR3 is TGTGCCAGCAGCTTCGCAGGGGCGGAGGAAAAACTGTTTTTT. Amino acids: CASSFAGAEEKLFF.

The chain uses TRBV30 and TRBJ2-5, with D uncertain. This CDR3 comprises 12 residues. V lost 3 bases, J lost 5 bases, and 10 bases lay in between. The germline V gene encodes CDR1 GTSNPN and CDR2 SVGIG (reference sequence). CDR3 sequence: CAWRDMGETQYF. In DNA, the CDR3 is TGTGCCTGGAGGGATATGGGCGAGACCCAGTACTTC.

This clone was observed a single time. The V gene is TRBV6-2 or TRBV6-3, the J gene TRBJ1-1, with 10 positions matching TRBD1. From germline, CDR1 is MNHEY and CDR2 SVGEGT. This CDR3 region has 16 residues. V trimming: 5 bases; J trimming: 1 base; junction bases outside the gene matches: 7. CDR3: CASSHLTGGPNTEAFF. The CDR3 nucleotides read TGTGCCAGCAGTCACCTGACAGGGGGCCCGAACACTGAAGCTTTCTTT.

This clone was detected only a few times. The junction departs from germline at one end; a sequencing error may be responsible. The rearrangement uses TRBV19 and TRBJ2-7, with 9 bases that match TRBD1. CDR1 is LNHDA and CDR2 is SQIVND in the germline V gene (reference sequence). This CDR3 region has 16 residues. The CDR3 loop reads CASSLETGGFPYEQYF. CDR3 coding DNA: TGTGCCAGTAGTCTAGAGACAGGGGGTTTTCCCTACGAGCAGTACTTC.